This record concerns one T cell receptor beta chain sequence. Antigen: not known. At one of its ends the junction is not consistent with the germline gene, which may arise from a read error. The source of the sample is a study of tumor and adjacent non-tumor tissue in lung cancer. Overall study: Some 3.9 million productive TCRbeta reads were obtained per sample on average. Findings of the study overall: Tumor repertoires had a smaller top 100 clone share than normal lung. Tumor tissue had significantly higher TCR diversity than normal lung.

Three rounds of nested PCR, following a modified ARM-PCR protocol, produced the TCRbeta library. TCRdb processed the multiplex PCR reads anew with MiXCR; each CDR3 protein has one entry. Seen here are tens of thousands of distinct CDR3 sequences, 67% observed once, and the top ten hold about 18%. This sample's RNA came from whole unsorted tissue. Donors were chemotherapy-naive, newly diagnosed lung cancer surgical patients in China, August–late 2014. The CDR3 runs 16 residues. Germline V gene data show CDR1 as GTSNPN and CDR2 as SVGIG (reference sequence). This TCR came from a man aged 55 to 70 with non-small cell lung cancer. The source material was lung tumor tissue. The chain employs TRBV30 and TRBJ1-4, with 8 positions matching TRBD1. CDR3 amino acids: CALSRDRKSTNEKLFF. The DNA of the CDR3 is TGTGCCTTGAGTCGGGACAGGAAGTCAACTAATGAAAAACTGTTTTTT. The complete variable domain, with remaining parts taken from reference TRBV30 and TRBJ1-4, reads SQTIHQWPATLVQPVGSPLSLECTVEGTSNPNLYWYRQAAGRGLQLLFYSVGIGQISSEVPQNLSASRPQDRQFILSSKKLLLSDSGFYLCALSRDRKSTNEKLFFGSGTQLSVL.